The 2 T cell receptor beta chains below all came from one sample that was sequenced in a study of blood T cell repertoires in COVID-19 (dated by TCRdb to between 2020 and 2021). Library method: the immunoSEQ multiplex PCR assay. The clones in this table, taken by TCRdb from immuneACCESS, are in-frame only. Not every clone is retained; where verified, under half of the shortfall comes from an unresolved V gene, and the cause of the rest is unknown. Recorded for this sample are fewer than 85,000 clones; 65% to 80% of them occurred a single time. Jointly, the top ten make up around 27% of the sample. The sequencing sample was made of peripheral blood. The receptors originated from a woman older than 75 with active or convalescent COVID-19.

The genes are TRBV5-1 and TRBJ1-2; 11 positions agree with TRBD1. CDR1 and CDR2 from the germline V gene are SGHRS and YFSETQ. J was trimmed by 8 bases and V by 5 bases; bases with no gene match: 8. The CDR3 extends over 14 amino acids. The CDR3 reads CASSPGTGGGGYTF. The CDR3 nucleotides read TGCGCCAGCAGTCCCGGGACAGGGGGTGGCGGCTACACCTTC. The whole variable domain, remainder taken from reference TRBV5-1 and TRBJ1-2, is KAGVTQTPRYLIKTRGQQVTLSCSPISGHRSVSWYQQTPGQGLQFLFEYFSETQRNKGNFPGRFSGRQFSNSRSEMNVSTLELGDSALYLCASSPGTGGGGYTFGSGTRLTVV.

This sequence joins TRBV2 and TRBJ2-5, with D tentatively TRBD1 (6 bases). The CDR3 consists of 13 residues. Deletions cut 9 bases from V and 1 base from J, with 12 bases between. Looked up from germline, CDR1 is SNHLY and CDR2 is FYNNEI. The CDR3 loop reads CASRRTVQETQYF. CDR3 coding DNA: TGTGCCAGTCGCAGGACAGTCCAAGAGACCCAGTACTTC.